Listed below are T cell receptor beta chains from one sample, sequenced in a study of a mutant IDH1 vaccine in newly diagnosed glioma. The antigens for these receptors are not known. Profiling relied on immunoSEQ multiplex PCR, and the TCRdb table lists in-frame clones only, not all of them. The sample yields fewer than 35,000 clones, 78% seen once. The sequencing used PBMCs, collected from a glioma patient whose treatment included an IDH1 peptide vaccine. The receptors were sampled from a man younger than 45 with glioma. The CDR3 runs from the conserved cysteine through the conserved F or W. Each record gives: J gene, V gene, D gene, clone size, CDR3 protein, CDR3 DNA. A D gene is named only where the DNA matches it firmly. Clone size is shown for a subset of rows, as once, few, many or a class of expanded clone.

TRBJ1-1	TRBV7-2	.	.	CASSLDPPGAFF	TGTGCCAGCAGCTTAGATCCCCCTGGAGCTTTCTTT
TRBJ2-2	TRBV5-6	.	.	CASSRRGTGELFF	TGTGCCAGCAGCCGCCGAGGCACCGGGGAGCTGTTTTTT
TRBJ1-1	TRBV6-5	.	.	CASSYSPGRDTEAFF	TGTGCCAGCAGTTACTCGCCGGGTAGGGACACTGAAGCTTTCTTT
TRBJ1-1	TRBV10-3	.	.	CAISESRNTEAFF	TGTGCCATCAGTGAGTCGAGGAACACTGAAGCTTTCTTT
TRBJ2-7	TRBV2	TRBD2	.	CASRASGNNEQYF	TGTGCCAGCCGGGCTAGCGGGAACAACGAGCAGTACTTC
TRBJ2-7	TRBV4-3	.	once	CASSQVTGSQREQYF	TGCGCCAGCAGCCAAGTTACAGGCTCCCAGAGGGAGCAGTACTTC
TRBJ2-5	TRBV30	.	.	CAWVTLGTQYF	TGTGCCTGGGTAACCCTAGGGACCCAGTACTTC
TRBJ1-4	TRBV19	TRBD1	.	CASSPDRAEKLFF	TGTGCCAGTAGTCCGGACAGGGCGGAAAAACTGTTTTTT
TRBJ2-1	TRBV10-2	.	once	CASSVGGFNEQFF	TGCGCCAGCAGTGTGGGGGGTTTCAATGAGCAGTTCTTC
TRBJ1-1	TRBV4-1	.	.	CASSQDPRALNTEAFF	TGCGCCAGCAGCCAAGATCCCCGGGCTCTGAACACTGAAGCTTTCTTT
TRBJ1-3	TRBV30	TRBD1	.	CAWRFRDRGAGNTIYF	TGTGCCTGGAGGTTTCGGGACAGGGGCGCTGGAAACACCATATATTTT
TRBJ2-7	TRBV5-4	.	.	CASSLTLGDYEQYF	TGTGCCAGCAGCTTGACCTTAGGGGACTACGAGCAGTACTTC
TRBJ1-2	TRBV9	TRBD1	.	CASSVEGGPGYTF	TGTGCCAGCAGCGTAGAAGGGGGCCCTGGCTACACCTTC
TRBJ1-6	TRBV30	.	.	CAWTFSPGLIYNSPLHF	TGTGCCTGGACCTTCTCCCCCGGACTGATCTATAATTCACCCCTCCACTTT
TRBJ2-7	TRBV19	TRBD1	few	CASSFGQGKYF	TGTGCCAGTAGTTTCGGACAGGGGAAGTACTTC
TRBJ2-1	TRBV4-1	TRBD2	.	CASSHHPMSGDYNEQFF	TGCGCCAGCAGCCACCACCCGATGAGCGGGGATTACAATGAGCAGTTCTTC
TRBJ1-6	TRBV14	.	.	CASSRTGGPNSPLHF	TGTGCCAGCAGCCGAACGGGGGGGCCTAATTCACCCCTCCACTTT
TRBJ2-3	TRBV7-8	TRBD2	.	CASSPRSLAGAGVSTDTQYF	TGTGCCAGCAGCCCCAGGTCGCTAGCGGGGGCAGGCGTGAGCACAGATACGCAGTATTTT
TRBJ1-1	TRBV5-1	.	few	CASSSLGTSNTEAFF	TGCGCCAGCAGCTCCCTCGGGACATCGAACACTGAAGCTTTCTTT
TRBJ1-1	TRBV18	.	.	CASSPTSRDTEAFF	TGTGCCAGCTCACCCACCAGCCGCGACACTGAAGCTTTCTTT
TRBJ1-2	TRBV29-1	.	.	CSVEAGVTGGRGYTF	TGCAGCGTTGAAGCTGGGGTGACAGGCGGAAGGGGCTACACCTTC
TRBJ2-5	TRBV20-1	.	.	CSALRETQYF	TGCAGTGCCCTAAGAGAGACCCAGTACTTC
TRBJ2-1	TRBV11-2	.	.	CASSSLINNEQFF	TGTGCCAGCAGCTCACTGATTAACAATGAGCAGTTCTTC
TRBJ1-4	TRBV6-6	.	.	CASSYRQGNEKLFF	TGTGCCAGCAGTTATCGGCAGGGGAATGAAAAACTGTTTTTT
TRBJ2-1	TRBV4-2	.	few	CASSQEDEQFF	TGTGCCAGCAGCCAAGAAGATGAGCAGTTCTTC
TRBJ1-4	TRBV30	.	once	CACSKWGEKLFF	TGTGCCTGCTCTAAATGGGGGGAAAAACTGTTTTTT
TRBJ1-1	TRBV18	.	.	CASSGGLTEAFF	TGTGCCAGCTCAGGGGGTCTCACTGAAGCTTTCTTT
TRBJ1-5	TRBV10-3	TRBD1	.	CAISEGTGFDQPQHF	TGTGCCATCAGTGAGGGGACAGGGTTTGATCAGCCCCAGCATTTT
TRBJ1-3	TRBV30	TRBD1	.	CAWSVTGTGNTIYF	TGTGCCTGGAGTGTGACAGGGACTGGAAACACCATATATTTT
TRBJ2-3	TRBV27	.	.	CASSLRTDTTDTQYF	TGTGCCAGCAGTTTAAGGACCGACACTACAGATACGCAGTATTTT
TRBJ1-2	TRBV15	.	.	CATSTLGPREGANYGYTF	TGTGCCACCAGCACCCTAGGGCCGAGGGAAGGGGCTAACTATGGCTACACCTTC
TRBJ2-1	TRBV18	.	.	CASSPPVYGDNEQFF	TGTGCCAGCTCACCACCGGTTTACGGGGACAATGAGCAGTTCTTC
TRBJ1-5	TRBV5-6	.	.	CASSPYGEASNQPQHF	TGTGCCAGCAGCCCGTACGGGGAAGCTAGCAATCAGCCCCAGCATTTT
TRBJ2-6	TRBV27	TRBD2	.	CASKGLILAGGVSGANVLTF	TGTGCCAGCAAGGGACTAATCCTGGCGGGGGGTGTCTCTGGGGCCAACGTCCTGACTTTC
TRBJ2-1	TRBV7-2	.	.	CASSLTGHINNEQFF	TGTGCCAGCAGCCTAACTGGACATATTAACAATGAGCAGTTCTTC
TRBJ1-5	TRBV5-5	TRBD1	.	CASSFPGQGEPQHF	TGTGCCAGCAGCTTTCCGGGACAGGGAGAGCCCCAGCATTTT
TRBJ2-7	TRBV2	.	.	CASGITYEQYF	TGTGCCAGCGGGATTACCTACGAGCAGTACTTC
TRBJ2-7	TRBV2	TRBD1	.	CASRATGGNREQYF	TGTGCCAGCAGGGCGACAGGGGGGAACCGCGAGCAGTACTTC
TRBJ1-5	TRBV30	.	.	CAWSYREGNQPQHF	TGTGCCTGGAGCTATAGGGAGGGCAATCAGCCCCAGCATTTT
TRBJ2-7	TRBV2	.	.	CASSHRAYEQYF	TGTGCCAGCAGTCACAGAGCCTACGAGCAGTACTTC
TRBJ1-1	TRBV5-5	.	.	CASSVSGTEAFF	TGTGCCAGCAGTGTTTCTGGCACTGAAGCTTTCTTT
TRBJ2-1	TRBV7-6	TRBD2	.	CASSLGGVGLAGSYNEQFF	TGTGCCAGCAGCTTAGGGGGTGTAGGGCTAGCGGGATCCTACAATGAGCAGTTCTTC
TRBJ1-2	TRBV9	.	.	CASSPFTGPNYGYTF	TGTGCCAGCAGCCCATTCACGGGGCCTAACTATGGCTACACCTTC
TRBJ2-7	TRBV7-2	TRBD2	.	CASSPNPGLASSYEQYF	TGTGCCAGCAGCCCAAACCCGGGACTAGCGTCTTCCTACGAGCAGTACTTC
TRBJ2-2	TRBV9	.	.	CASSEGTGELFF	TGTGCCAGCAGCGAGGGGACCGGGGAGCTGTTTTTT
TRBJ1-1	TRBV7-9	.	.	CASSPWSEANTEAFF	TGTGCCAGCAGCCCCTGGAGTGAGGCGAACACTGAAGCTTTCTTT
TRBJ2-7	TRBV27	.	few	CASSLSRGAGQYYEQYF	TGTGCCAGCAGTTTAAGTCGCGGTGCAGGGCAGTACTACGAGCAGTACTTC
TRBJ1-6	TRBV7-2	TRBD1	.	CASSRDRGPRSPLHF	TGTGCCAGCAGCCGCGACAGGGGGCCCCGTTCACCCCTCCACTTT
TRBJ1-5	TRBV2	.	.	CASSVGQGSNQPQHF	TGTGCCAGCAGTGTGGGTCAGGGCAGCAATCAGCCCCAGCATTTT
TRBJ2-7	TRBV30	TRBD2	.	CAWSVRSGRGVYEQYF	TGTGCCTGGAGTGTACGAAGTGGGAGGGGAGTCTACGAGCAGTACTTC
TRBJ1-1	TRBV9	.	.	CASSVAGEPLNTEAFF	TGTGCCAGCAGCGTAGCCGGGGAGCCTCTGAACACTGAAGCTTTCTTT
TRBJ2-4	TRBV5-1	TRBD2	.	CASSTSGAAKNIQYF	TGCGCCAGCAGTACTAGCGGGGCGGCCAAAAACATTCAGTACTTC
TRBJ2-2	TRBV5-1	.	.	CASSLVEVGELFF	TGCGCCAGCAGCTTGGTAGAAGTCGGGGAGCTGTTTTTT
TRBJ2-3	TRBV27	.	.	CASSSYTDTQYF	TGTGCCAGCAGTTCCTACACAGATACGCAGTATTTT
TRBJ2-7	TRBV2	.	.	CASRFSGSSYEQYF	TGTGCCAGCAGATTCTCGGGGAGCTCCTACGAGCAGTACTTC
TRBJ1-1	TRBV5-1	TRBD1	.	CASSGDSVQAEAFF	TGCGCCAGCAGCGGGGACAGCGTACAGGCTGAAGCTTTCTTT
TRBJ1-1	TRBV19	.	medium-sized	CASSMSGPDRPFF	TGTGCCAGTAGTATGTCGGGACCAGATCGACCTTTCTTT
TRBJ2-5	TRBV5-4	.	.	CASSKEQTRGREETQYF	TGTGCCAGCAGCAAAGAACAAACTAGGGGGAGAGAGGAGACCCAGTACTTC
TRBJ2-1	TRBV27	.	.	CASSYGGNYNEQFF	TGTGCCAGCAGTTATGGCGGTAACTACAATGAGCAGTTCTTC